One sample yielded the 14 T cell receptor beta chains listed below, sequenced in a study of cytomegalovirus exposure and HLA in healthy donors. Researchers ran the PCR with 60 Vbeta and 13 Jbeta primers. Assay used: immunoSEQ multiplex PCR; TCRdb lists only in-frame clones, some missing. The table lists some 150,000 clones, about 80% of them singletons, with more than 1.5% in the top ten. Specimen: PBMCs. The receptors were gathered from a woman between 35 and 50 years old in good health and CMV-seronegative.

V usage is TRBV15 and J usage is TRBJ2-7; a weak D match, TRBD1 (6 bases). Germline CDR1 and CDR2: LNHNV and YYDKDF (reference sequence). The CDR3 has 13 residues. The ends were cut back, 5 bases at V and 6 bases at J, with 14 bases in the middle. The CDR3 protein is CATSLTGFSEQYF. CDR3 coding DNA: TGTGCCACCAGCCTTACAGGGTTCTCCGAGCAGTACTTC.

The CDR3 sequence is CAWSVPEHILYNEQFF. DNA of the CDR3: TGTGCCTGGAGTGTACCCGAACATATCCTCTACAATGAGCAGTTCTTC. The chain joins TRBV30 to TRBJ2-1; D is ambiguous. This CDR3 has 16 amino acids. The V end lost 0 bases, the J end lost 3 bases, and 15 bases lay between the germline ends. From germline, CDR1 is GTSNPN and CDR2 SVGIG (reference sequence).

The chain recombines TRBV2 with TRBJ2-5, with D unclear. The end of the DNA is better explained by TRBJ2-7, so the J call may be wrong. The CDR3 consists of 11 residues. The germline V gene has CDR1 SNHLY and CDR2 FYNNEI. The CDR3 sequence is CASSPQYEQYF. CDR3 DNA sequence: TGTGCCAGCAGTCCTCAATACGAGCAGTACTTC.

The chain joins TRBV6-5 to TRBJ1-1, with TRBD1 as a possible D gene (6 bases). CDR3 length equals 14 residues. The ends were cut back, 4 bases at V and 4 bases at J, with 13 bases in the middle. CDR1 is MNHEY and CDR2 is SVGAGI in the germline V gene. The CDR3 DNA sequence: TGTGCCAGCAGTTCCCGAAAAGGGGGCACTGAAGCTTTCTTT. It codes for CASSSRKGGTEAFF.

The gene calls are TRBV7-6 and TRBJ1-3; 7 bases agree with TRBD1. Germline V gene sequence: CDR1 SGHVS, CDR2 FNYEAQ. The V and J ends lost 5 bases and 2 bases, in that order; junction bases with no gene match: 6. The CDR3 totals 15 residues. The CDR3 reads CASSPRDSPGNTIYF. CDR3 DNA sequence: TGTGCCAGCAGCCCCCGGGACAGTCCTGGAAACACCATATATTTT. Full variable domain (remainder filled in from reference TRBV7-6 and TRBJ1-3): GAGVSQSPRYKVTKRGQDVALRCDPISGHVSLYWYRQALGQGPEFLTYFNYEAQQDKSGLPNDRFSAERPEGSISTLTIQRTEQRDSAMYRCASSPRDSPGNTIYFGEGSWLTVV.

This chain joins TRBV6-5 and TRBJ1-2; the match to TRBD1 covers 8 bases. From germline, CDR1 is MNHEY and CDR2 SVGAGI. The CDR3 length is 13 residues. With V trimmed by 5 bases and J by 3 bases, 2 bases remained unmatched. The CDR3: CASSETGDYGYTF. In nucleotides, the CDR3 is TGTGCCAGCAGTGAGACAGGGGACTATGGCTACACCTTC.

DNA of the CDR3: TGCGCCAGCAGCTTGGACACCTCTAACTATGGCTACACCTTC. Translated, it gives CASSLDTSNYGYTF. The chain recombines TRBV5-1 with TRBJ1-2, with D hard to call. Germline lookup yields CDR1 SGHRS and CDR2 YFSETQ. Trimming cost V 0 bases and J 0 bases, with 6 bases left between them. This CDR3 is built from 14 residues.

V and J are TRBV28 and TRBJ2-3; D unclear. V lost 3 bases and J lost 0, with 7 bases in between. Germline V gene lookup returns CDR1 MDHEN and CDR2 SYDVKM. The CDR3 covers 14 residues. CDR3 nucleotides: TGTGCCAGCAGTTTCGGCAGGAGCACAGATACGCAGTATTTT. Translating it yields CASSFGRSTDTQYF. The full variable domain, with the rest looked up from reference TRBV28 and TRBJ2-3, is DVKVTQSSRYLVKRTGEKVFLECVQDMDHENMFWYRQDPGLGLRLIYFSYDVKMKEKGDIPEGYSVSREKKERFSLILESASTNQTSMYLCASSFGRSTDTQYFGPGTRLTVL.

V and J are TRBV11-2 and TRBJ2-7; 7 nucleotides line up with TRBD2. Per germline, CDR1 SGHAT and CDR2 FQNNGV. This CDR3 is built from 18 residues. Germline trimming cut 5 bases from V and 2 bases from J; bases unmatched to any gene: 18. CDR3 bases: TGTGCCAGCAGCCCCGGGGGTCGGGGGAGGGTGTGGCCCTACGAGCAGTACTTC. It yields the protein CASSPGGRGRVWPYEQYF.

The rearrangement joins TRBV28 to TRBJ2-3; 13 nucleotides line up with TRBD2. The CDR3 is 15 residues long. The V gene's germline CDR1 is MDHEN and CDR2 SYDVKM. Trimming removed 7 bases from V and 12 bases from J; junction bases left unmatched: 13. The CDR3 here is CASIKAGTSGIFQYF. In DNA form, the CDR3 reads TGTGCCAGCATCAAAGCCGGGACTAGCGGGATTTTTCAGTATTTT.

The chain joins TRBV9 to TRBJ2-7; no clear D gene. Germline CDR1 reads SGDLS; CDR2 reads YYNGEE. Trimming pared 0 bases from V and 0 bases from J, leaving 10 bases between. This CDR3 has 15 residues. CDR3 region: CASSVDEDFSYEQYF. In DNA form, the CDR3 reads TGTGCCAGCAGCGTAGACGAGGATTTCTCCTACGAGCAGTACTTC.

This chain joins TRBV28 and TRBJ2-1; 10 bases align to TRBD2. Germline CDR1 reads MDHEN; CDR2 reads SYDVKM. With V trimmed by 4 bases and J by 15 bases, 15 bases remained unmatched. This CDR3 has 15 amino acids. The CDR3 here is CASSSLLAGDVGRFF. The CDR3 nucleotides are TGTGCCAGCAGTTCCCTTCTAGCGGGAGATGTAGGACGGTTCTTC.

This clone was counted a few times. The genes are TRBV9 and TRBJ2-1; the match to TRBD1 covers 9 bases. The CDR3 has 16 residues. CDR1 and CDR2 (germline): SGDLS, YYNGEE. Trimming cost V 4 bases and J 8 bases; bases outside gene matches: 13. The DNA of the CDR3 is TGTGCCAGCAGCATCTTTCGGGACAGGGAATTGGATGAGCAGTTCTTC. It encodes CASSIFRDRELDEQFF. Full variable domain (remainder filled in from reference TRBV9 and TRBJ2-1): DSGVTQTPKHLITATGQRVTLRCSPRSGDLSVYWYQQSLDQGLQFLIQYYNGEERAKGNILERFSAQQFPDLHSELNLSSLELGDSALYFCASSIFRDRELDEQFFGPGTRLTVL.

The CDR3 is CASSPGDSTYNEQFF. CDR3 nucleotide sequence: TGTGCCAGCAGCCCCGGGGACAGCACCTACAATGAGCAGTTCTTC. This chain joins TRBV5-5 and TRBJ2-1, with 7 positions matching TRBD1. This CDR3 contains 15 residues. CDR1 is SGHKS and CDR2 is YYEKEE in the germline V gene (reference sequence). V gave up 4 bases and J gave up 2 bases; unmatched junction bases: 6.